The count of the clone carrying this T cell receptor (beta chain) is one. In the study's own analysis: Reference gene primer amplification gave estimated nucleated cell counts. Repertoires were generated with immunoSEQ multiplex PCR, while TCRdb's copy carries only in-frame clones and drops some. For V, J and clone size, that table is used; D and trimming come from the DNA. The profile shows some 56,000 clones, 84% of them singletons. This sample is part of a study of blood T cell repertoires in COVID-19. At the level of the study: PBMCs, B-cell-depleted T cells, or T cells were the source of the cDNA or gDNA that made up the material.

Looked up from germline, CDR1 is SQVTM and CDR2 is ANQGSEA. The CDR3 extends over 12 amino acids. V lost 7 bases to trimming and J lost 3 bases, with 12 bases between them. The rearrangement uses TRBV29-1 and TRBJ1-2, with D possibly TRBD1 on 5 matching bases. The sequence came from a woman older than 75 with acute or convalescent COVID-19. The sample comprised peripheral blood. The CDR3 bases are TGCAGCGCCGAATTACAGGACTATGGCTACACCTTC. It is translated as CSAELQDYGYTF.